The clone carrying this T cell receptor (beta chain) was counted only a few times. The sample is drawn from a study of spatial heterogeneity in lung cancer. Study at large: The donor group consisted of around 66 patients who had untreated, early-stage non-small cell lung cancer.

TCRdb itself ran the 5' RACE reads through MiXCR, one entry per CDR3 protein. This table holds 110,000 or so distinct CDR3 sequences, roughly 10% found once. Time point given: blood at routine non-recurrence follow-up after resection. This clonotype was sampled from a female donor with early-stage non-small cell lung cancer. The input for sequencing was PBMCs, taken at follow-up.

In DNA form, the CDR3 reads TGTGCCACCAGCAGAGATTTGATGAACTCCTACGAGCAGTACTTC. Residues: CATSRDLMNSYEQYF. The rearrangement links TRBV15 to TRBJ2-7; no reliable D call. There are 15 residues in the CDR3. The germline V gene encodes CDR1 LNHNV and CDR2 YYDKDF (reference sequence). V lost 0 bases to trimming and J lost 0 bases, with 9 bases between them.